This T cell receptor (beta chain) was obtained from a study of breast tumors, draining lymph nodes, adjacent tissues. The study, taken as a whole, reports: The lymph node origin of tumor T cells was framed as consistent with a hypothesis, not demonstrated. Luminal-like breast cancer showed significantly higher tumor–nontumor repertoire similarity than basal-like.

The CDR3 totals 14 residues. Trimming stripped 4 bases from V and 6 bases from J, with 17 bases between. Looked up from germline, CDR1 is SGDLS and CDR2 is YYNGEE. This clonotype was detected ten times or more. Its antigen is as yet unknown. Via MiXCR, TCRdb re-called the multiplex PCR reads, giving one row per CDR3 protein. The sample records about 7,600 distinct CDR3 sequences, around 74% being singletons. The source is a female donor with breast cancer. Some clones in this sample may be carry-over from other donors' samples. V and J are TRBV9 and TRBJ2-7; D is unresolved. The sequenced sample was tumor-adjacent breast tissue. The CDR3 DNA follows: TGTGCCAGCAGCCCTGGGTCTTCCTTTGGCGAGCAGTACTTC. Translated: CASSPGSSFGEQYF.